The clone carrying this TCR beta chain was seen ten or more times. Its antigen is unidentified. Amplified TCR beta CDR3 regions came from RNA transcripts. The HTBI primer set served for first-round RT-PCR of the TCR CDR3. Using its own MiXCR run on the multiplex PCR reads, TCRdb lists one record per CDR3 protein. Of over 200,000 distinct CDR3 sequences listed, about 14% were seen once; the top ten hold 13%. This entry is derived from a study of T cells in Graves' hyperthyroidism and ophthalmopathy. The CDR3 contains 18 residues. Germline-derived CDR1 and CDR2 are MDHEN and SYDVKM. V was pared by 3 bases and J by 2 bases, with 23 bases between. Study-level findings and limits: Progression to ophthalmopathy was predicted a median of approximately 6.4 months early.

The TCR was taken from a woman in her thirties or forties with Graves' hyperthyroidism that later progressed to Graves' ophthalmopathy. The chain couples TRBV28 to TRBJ2-7; D possibly corresponds to TRBD1 (5 bases). The sample taken for sequencing was blood. The CDR3 loop reads CASSLPARATNRPYEQYF. The CDR3 DNA follows: TGTGCCAGCAGTTTGCCCGCCAGGGCAACCAACCGGCCCTACGAGCAGTACTTC.